The 20 T cell receptor beta chains given below trace back to one sample, sequenced in a study of T cell repertoires in cytomegalovirus infection. Using its own MiXCR run on the reads, TCRdb lists one record per CDR3 protein. The profile shows over 150,000 distinct CDR3 sequences, roughly an eighth of them singletons. The sequencing sample was made of PBMCs. Receptors were obtained from a human donor in good health (CMV status not recorded). Some clones in this sample may be carry-over from other donors' samples.

The chain uses TRBV7-9 and TRBJ1-2, with TRBD1 matching 7 bases. Germline lookup yields CDR1 SEHNR and CDR2 FQNEAQ (reference sequence). The CDR3 totals 13 residues. The V and J ends lost 5 bases and 7 bases, in that order; junction bases with no gene match: 7. The CDR3 DNA follows: TGTGCCAGCAGCCCCGGTAGGGGGCCTGGCTACACCTTC. Residues: CASSPGRGPGYTF.

There are a few counts of this clonotype. The rearrangement uses TRBV7-3 and TRBJ2-5; possibly TRBD1 for D (6 bases). V lost 5 bases to trimming and J lost 6 bases, with 28 bases between them. Germline CDR1 is SGHTA and CDR2 is FQGTGA. CDR3 size: 18 residues. DNA of the CDR3: TGTGCCAGCAGCCCCGAATCCTGGGGGCAGGCGATGGTGAAGACCCAGTACTTC. This gives the protein CASSPESWGQAMVKTQYF.

This clonotype was detected only a few times. The chain recombines TRBV28 with TRBJ1-5; 8 bases map to TRBD1. Germline lookup yields CDR1 MDHEN and CDR2 SYDVKM. J gave up 4 bases and V 4 bases, and 9 bases lay outside the gene matches. The CDR3 has 16 amino acids. CDR3 nucleotide sequence: TGTGCCAGCAGTTCTCCCGACAGGGGAGAAAATCAGCCCCAGCATTTT. Its translation: CASSSPDRGENQPQHF.

This clonotype was observed at least ten times. This rearrangement joins TRBV28 to TRBJ1-5; 8 nucleotides agree with TRBD1. The V segment lost 6 bases and the J segment 3 bases; nucleotides outside the gene matches: 4. This CDR3 is built from 14 residues. Looked up from germline, CDR1 is MDHEN and CDR2 is SYDVKM. The CDR3 loop is CASRQTGDNQPQHF. DNA of the CDR3: TGTGCCAGCAGGCAGACAGGGGACAATCAGCCCCAGCATTTT.

This chain connects TRBV6-5 to TRBJ2-7, with no clear D. Germline CDR1 is MNHEY and CDR2 is SVGAGI. The CDR3 has 14 amino acids. V was shortened by 2 bases and J by 6 bases, with 14 bases between the two germline ends. The CDR3 is CASSYIGPTGEQYF. Written as DNA, the CDR3 is TGTGCCAGCAGTTACATCGGCCCGACGGGCGAGCAGTACTTC.

This chain uses TRBV3-1 with TRBJ1-2; no firm D call. CDR1 and CDR2 (germline): LGHDT, YNNKEL (reference sequence). V was trimmed by 4 bases and J by 5 bases, leaving 11 bases between them. This CDR3 region has 13 residues. The chain's CDR3 is CASSPGPGYGYTF. CDR3 coding DNA: TGTGCCAGCAGCCCAGGACCTGGATATGGCTACACCTTC.

This clonotype appeared many times. The chain couples TRBV7-9 to TRBJ1-6, with TRBD1 matching over 7 bases. Germline lookup yields CDR1 SEHNR and CDR2 FQNEAQ (reference sequence). Trimming removed 5 bases from V and 13 bases from J; junction bases left unmatched: 17. This CDR3 has 16 amino acids. For the CDR3, the DNA is TGTGCCAGCAGCCCGCCGGCCTGGCAGGGGGGGACTCCCCTCCACTTT. It specifies CASSPPAWQGGTPLHF.

This clonotype was counted many times. Here the CDR3 DNA reads TGTGCCAGCAGTGCGCCGGGACAGCACACTGAAGCTTTCTTT. Protein sequence: CASSAPGQHTEAFF. The chain has TRBV6-1 and TRBJ1-1; 7 bases agree with TRBD1. The CDR3 extends over 14 amino acids. Per germline, CDR1 MNHNS and CDR2 SASEGT. Germline trimming cut 4 bases from V and 3 bases from J; bases unmatched to any gene: 5.

The J gene is TRBJ1-5, the V gene TRBV7-9, with TRBD1 identical over 8 bases. Germline loops: CDR1 SEHNR, CDR2 FQNEAQ (reference sequence). J gave up 2 bases and V 5 bases, and 5 bases lay outside the gene matches. The CDR3 has 15 amino acids. CDR3 DNA: TGTGCCAGCAGCAAGCAGGGGGCAGGCAATCAGCCCCAGCATTTT. Translated, it gives CASSKQGAGNQPQHF.

This clonotype came up many times. The chain couples TRBV2 to TRBJ2-7; D tentatively reads TRBD1 or TRBD2 (5 bases each). This CDR3 comprises 14 residues. V gave up 0 bases and J gave up 2 bases, with 8 bases separating them. CDR1 and CDR2 from the germline V gene are SNHLY and FYNNEI. The CDR3 is CASSEAGVPYEQYF. The CDR3 DNA is TGTGCCAGCAGTGAAGCGGGGGTTCCCTACGAGCAGTACTTC.

Ten or more counts support this clonotype. The rearrangement joins TRBV6-1 to TRBJ2-2; TRBD1 matches at 10 bases. After removal of 3 bases from V and 6 bases from J, the junction contained 4 bases not matched to a gene. This CDR3 spans 15 amino acids. Germline lookup yields CDR1 MNHNS and CDR2 SASEGT. The CDR3 loop reads CASSEGTGESGELFF. CDR3 sequence (DNA): TGTGCCAGCAGTGAGGGGACAGGGGAGTCCGGGGAGCTGTTTTTT.

This clonotype was seen a few times. This rearrangement joins TRBV4-1 to TRBJ1-4; D not resolved. CDR3 size: 16 residues. Germline CDR1 is MGHRA and CDR2 is YSYEKL. V was clipped by 1 base and J by 8 bases, with 17 bases between them. CDR3 bases: TGCGCCAGCAGCCAAGGGGCTTCATTTGCCGGCGAAAAACTGTTTTTT. Translation: CASSQGASFAGEKLFF.

Ten or more counts support this clonotype. The chain combines TRBV7-2 with TRBJ2-7, with TRBD2 as a possible D gene (5 bases). This CDR3 has 16 amino acids. The V gene's germline CDR1 is SGHTA and CDR2 FQGNSA. Trimming pared 4 bases from V and 0 bases from J, leaving 16 bases between. The CDR3 here is CASSSVDSASSYEQYF. The DNA of the CDR3 is TGTGCCAGCAGCTCGGTGGATAGCGCCAGCTCCTACGAGCAGTACTTC.

The sample holds a few counts of this clonotype. The chain joins TRBV18 to TRBJ1-2, with 7 bases identical to TRBD1. The CDR3 totals 16 residues. Trimming removed 3 bases from V and 4 bases from J; junction bases left unmatched: 11. The V gene's germline CDR1 is KGHSH and CDR2 LQKENI. The CDR3 is CASSPGTAPNLYGYTF. CDR3 nucleotides: TGTGCCAGCTCACCCGGGACAGCGCCTAACCTCTATGGCTACACCTTC.

This clonotype occurred many times. The chain couples TRBV11-2 to TRBJ2-7, with 7 bases identical to TRBD1. The CDR3 spans 15 residues. With 6 bases clipped from V and 0 bases from J, the junction kept 8 bases outside the gene matches. The germline CDR1 and CDR2 sequences are SGHAT and FQNNGV. The CDR3 loop reads CASSSPGQPSYEQYF. The CDR3 DNA sequence: TGTGCCAGCAGTTCACCGGGACAGCCCTCCTACGAGCAGTACTTC.

This clonotype was observed at least ten times. The V gene is TRBV5-1, the J gene TRBJ1-1; 12 bases align to TRBD1. This CDR3 spans 16 amino acids. Germline V gene sequence: CDR1 SGHRS, CDR2 YFSETQ. V lost 6 bases to trimming and J lost 0 bases; unmatched junction nucleotides: 6. In nucleotides, the CDR3 is TGCGCCAGCAACCCCGGGACAGGGGGCTTGAACACTGAAGCTTTCTTT. Its protein is CASNPGTGGLNTEAFF.

This clonotype occurred a few times. The CDR3 nucleotides read TGTGCCAGCAGCTTAGCTCGGGTAGCAACTAATGAAAAACTGTTTTTT. Translated: CASSLARVATNEKLFF. The V gene is TRBV7-8, the J gene TRBJ1-4; no clear D gene. This CDR3 contains 16 residues. V shed 0 bases and J shed 0 bases, with 8 bases lying between them. The germline V gene encodes CDR1 SGHVS and CDR2 FQNEAQ.

There are a few counts of this clonotype. The chain couples TRBV14 to TRBJ2-5; 8 positions agree with TRBD1. The germline V gene encodes CDR1 SGHDN and CDR2 FVKESK. The CDR3 contains 15 residues. J lost 0 bases, V lost 4 bases, and 4 bases had no gene match. The DNA of the CDR3 is TGTGCCAGCAGCCGGGACAGGAATCACCAAGAGACCCAGTACTTC. Amino acid sequence: CASSRDRNHQETQYF.

This chain connects TRBV6-2 or TRBV6-3 to TRBJ1-4, with D maybe TRBD1 (5 bases). The V gene lost 6 bases and the J gene lost 8 bases, with 16 bases spanning the gap. Per the germline V gene, CDR1 is MNHEY and CDR2 is SVGEGT. CDR3 size: 14 residues. The CDR3 loop reads CASSPGTANEKLFF. The CDR3 DNA follows: TGTGCCAGCAGCCCCGGGACGGCGAACGAAAAACTGTTTTTT.

Concerning this clonotype itself: One end of the junction is discordant with germline, which a read error may explain. V usage is TRBV30 and J usage is TRBJ2-1; no definite D call. Germline CDR1 is GTSNPN and CDR2 is SVGIG (reference sequence). The CDR3 has 14 amino acids. The CDR3 loop reads CSWDKGTSYNEQFF. CDR3 nucleotide sequence: TGTTCCTGGGATAAGGGTACCTCCTACAATGAGCAGTTCTTC.